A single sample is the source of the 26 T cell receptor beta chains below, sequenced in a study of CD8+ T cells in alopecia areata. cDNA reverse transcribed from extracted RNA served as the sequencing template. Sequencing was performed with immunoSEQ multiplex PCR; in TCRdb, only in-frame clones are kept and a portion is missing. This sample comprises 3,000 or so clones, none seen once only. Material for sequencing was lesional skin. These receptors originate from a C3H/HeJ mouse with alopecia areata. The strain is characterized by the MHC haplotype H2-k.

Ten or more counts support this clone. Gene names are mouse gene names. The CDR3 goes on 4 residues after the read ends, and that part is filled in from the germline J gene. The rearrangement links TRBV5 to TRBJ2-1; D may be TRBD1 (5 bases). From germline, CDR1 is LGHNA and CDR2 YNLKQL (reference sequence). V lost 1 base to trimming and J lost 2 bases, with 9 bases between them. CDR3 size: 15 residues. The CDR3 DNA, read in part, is TGTGCCAGCAGCCAAGGGAGGGGAGACTATGCT. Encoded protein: CASSQGRGDYA. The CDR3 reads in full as CASSQGRGDYAEQFF.

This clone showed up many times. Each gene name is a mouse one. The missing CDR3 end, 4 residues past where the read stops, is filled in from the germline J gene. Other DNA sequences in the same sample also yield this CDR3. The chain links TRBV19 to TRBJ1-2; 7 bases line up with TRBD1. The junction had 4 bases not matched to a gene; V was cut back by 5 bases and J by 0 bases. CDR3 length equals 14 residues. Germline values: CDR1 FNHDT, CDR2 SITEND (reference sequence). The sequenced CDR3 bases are TGTGCCAGCAGCAGGGACAGCACAAACTCC. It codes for CASSRDSTNS. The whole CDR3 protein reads CASSRDSTNSDYTF.

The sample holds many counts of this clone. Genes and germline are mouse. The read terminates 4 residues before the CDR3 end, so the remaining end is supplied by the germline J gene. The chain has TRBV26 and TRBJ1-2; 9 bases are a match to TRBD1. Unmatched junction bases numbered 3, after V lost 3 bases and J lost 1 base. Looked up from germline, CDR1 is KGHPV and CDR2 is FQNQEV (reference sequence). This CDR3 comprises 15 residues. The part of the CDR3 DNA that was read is TGTGCCAGCAGTCTACGGGACAGGGAAAACTCC. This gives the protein CASSLRDRENS. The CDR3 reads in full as CASSLRDRENSDYTF.

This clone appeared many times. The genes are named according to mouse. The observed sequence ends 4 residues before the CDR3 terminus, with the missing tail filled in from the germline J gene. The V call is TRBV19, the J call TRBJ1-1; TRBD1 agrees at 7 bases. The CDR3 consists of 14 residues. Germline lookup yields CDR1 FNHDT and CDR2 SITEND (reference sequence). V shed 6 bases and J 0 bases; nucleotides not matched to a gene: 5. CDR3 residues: CASKTDRANTEVFF. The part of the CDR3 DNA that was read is TGTGCCAGCAAAACAGACAGGGCAAACACA.

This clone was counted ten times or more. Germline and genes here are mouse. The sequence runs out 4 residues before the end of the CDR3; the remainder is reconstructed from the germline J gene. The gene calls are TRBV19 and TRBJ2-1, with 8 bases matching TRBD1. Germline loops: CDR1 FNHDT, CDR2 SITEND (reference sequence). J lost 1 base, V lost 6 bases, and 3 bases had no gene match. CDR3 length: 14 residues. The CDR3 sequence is CASTRQGNYAEQFF. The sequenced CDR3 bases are TGTGCCAGCACAAGACAGGGGAACTATGCT.

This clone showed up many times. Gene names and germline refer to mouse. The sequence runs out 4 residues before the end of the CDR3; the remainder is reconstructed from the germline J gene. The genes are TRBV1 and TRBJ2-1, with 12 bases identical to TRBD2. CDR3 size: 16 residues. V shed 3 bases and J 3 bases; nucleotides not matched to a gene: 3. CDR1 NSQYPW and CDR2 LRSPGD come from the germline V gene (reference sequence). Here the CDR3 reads CTCSATGGAFYAEQFF. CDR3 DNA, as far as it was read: TGCACCTGCAGTGCGACTGGGGGGGCCTTCTATGCT.

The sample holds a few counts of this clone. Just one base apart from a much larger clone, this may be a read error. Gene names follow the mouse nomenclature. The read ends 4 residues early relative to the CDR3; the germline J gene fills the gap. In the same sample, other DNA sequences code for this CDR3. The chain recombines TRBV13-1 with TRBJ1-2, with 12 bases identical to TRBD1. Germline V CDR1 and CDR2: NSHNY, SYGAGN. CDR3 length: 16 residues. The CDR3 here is CASSRAGTGGHSDYTF. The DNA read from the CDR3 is TGTGCTAGCAGTAGAGCTGGGACAGGGGGCCACTCC.

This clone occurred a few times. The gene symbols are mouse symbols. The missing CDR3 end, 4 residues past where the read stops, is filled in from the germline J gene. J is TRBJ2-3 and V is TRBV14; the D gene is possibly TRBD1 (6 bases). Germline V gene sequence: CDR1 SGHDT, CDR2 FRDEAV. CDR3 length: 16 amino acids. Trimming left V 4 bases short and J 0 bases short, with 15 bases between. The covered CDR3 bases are TGTGCCAGCAGTCCCTTGGACAGAACTAGTGCAGAA. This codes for CASSPLDRTSAE. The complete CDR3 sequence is CASSPLDRTSAETLYF.

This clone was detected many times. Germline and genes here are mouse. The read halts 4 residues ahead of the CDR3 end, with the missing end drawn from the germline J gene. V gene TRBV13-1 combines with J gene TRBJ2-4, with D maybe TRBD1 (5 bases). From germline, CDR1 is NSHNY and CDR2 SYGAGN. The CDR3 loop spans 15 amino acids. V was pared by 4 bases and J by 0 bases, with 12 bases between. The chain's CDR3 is CASSLDRPSQNTLYF. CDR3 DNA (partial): TGTGCCAGCAGTCTCGACAGACCTAGTCAAAAC.

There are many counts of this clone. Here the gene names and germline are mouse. The covered CDR3 bases are TGTGCCAGCAGTGACAGGGGAGAA. Its translation: CASSDRGE. The whole CDR3 protein is CASSDRGETLYF. V usage is TRBV13-1 and J usage is TRBJ2-3, with a possible D match to TRBD1 (6 bases). From the germline J gene comes the end of the CDR3, since the read stops 4 residues before it. Germline V gene lookup returns CDR1 NSHNY and CDR2 SYGAGN. This CDR3 is built from 12 residues.

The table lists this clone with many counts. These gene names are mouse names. CDR3 in amino acids: CTCSAWDSNYAEQFF. The part of the CDR3 DNA that was read is TGCACCTGCAGTGCATGGGACAGTAACTATGCT. The chain carries TRBV1 and TRBJ2-1, with 7 nucleotides matching TRBD1. The read falls 4 residues short of the CDR3 end, and the missing part is taken from the germline J gene. The CDR3 loop spans 15 amino acids. J was trimmed by 0 bases and V by 2 bases; bases with no gene match: 1. Germline CDR1 is NSQYPW and CDR2 is LRSPGD (reference sequence).

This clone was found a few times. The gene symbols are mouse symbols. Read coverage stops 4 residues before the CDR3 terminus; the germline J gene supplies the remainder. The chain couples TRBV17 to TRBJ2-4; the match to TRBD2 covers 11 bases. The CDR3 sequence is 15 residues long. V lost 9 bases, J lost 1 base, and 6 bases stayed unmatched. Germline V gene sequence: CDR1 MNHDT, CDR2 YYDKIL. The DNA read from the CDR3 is TGTGCTAGTAGTCGGACTGGGGGGCGTCAAAAC. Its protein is CASSRTGGRQN. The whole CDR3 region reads CASSRTGGRQNTLYF.

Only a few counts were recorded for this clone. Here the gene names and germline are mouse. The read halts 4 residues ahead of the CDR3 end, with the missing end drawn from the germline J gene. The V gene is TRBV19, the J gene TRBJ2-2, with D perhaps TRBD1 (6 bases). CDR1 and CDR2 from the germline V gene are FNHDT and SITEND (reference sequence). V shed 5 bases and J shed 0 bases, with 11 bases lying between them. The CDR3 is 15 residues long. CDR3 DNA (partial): TGTGCCAGCAGGGCGCGACAGGCAAACACCGGG. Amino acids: CASRARQANTG. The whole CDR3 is CASRARQANTGQLYF.

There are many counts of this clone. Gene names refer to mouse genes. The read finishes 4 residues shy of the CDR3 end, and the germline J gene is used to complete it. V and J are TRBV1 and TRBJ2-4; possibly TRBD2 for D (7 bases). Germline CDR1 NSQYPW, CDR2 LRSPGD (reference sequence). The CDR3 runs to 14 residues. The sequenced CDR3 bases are TGCACCTGCAGTGCAGATCTGGGGGCGAAC. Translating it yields CTCSADLGAN. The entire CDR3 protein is CTCSADLGANTLYF. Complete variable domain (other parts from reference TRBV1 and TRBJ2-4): VTLLEQNPRWRLVPRGQAVNLRCILKNSQYPWMSWYQQDLQKQLQWLFTLRSPGDKEVKSLPGADYLATRVTDTELRLQVANMSQGRTLYCTCSADLGANTLYFGAGTRLSVL.

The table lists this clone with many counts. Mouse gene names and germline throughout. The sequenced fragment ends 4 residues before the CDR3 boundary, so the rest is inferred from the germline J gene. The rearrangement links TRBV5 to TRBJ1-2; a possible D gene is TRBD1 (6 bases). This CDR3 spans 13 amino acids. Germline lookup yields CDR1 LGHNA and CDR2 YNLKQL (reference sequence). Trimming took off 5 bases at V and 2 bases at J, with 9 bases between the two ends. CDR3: CASSTTGNSDYTF. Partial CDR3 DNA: TGTGCCAGCAGCACTACAGGGAACTCC.

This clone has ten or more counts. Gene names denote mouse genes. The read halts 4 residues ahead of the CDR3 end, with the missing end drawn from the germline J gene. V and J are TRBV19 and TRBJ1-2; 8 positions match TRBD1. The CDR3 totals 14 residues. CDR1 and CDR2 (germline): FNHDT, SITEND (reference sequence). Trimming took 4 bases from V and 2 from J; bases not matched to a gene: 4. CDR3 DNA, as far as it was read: TGTGCCAGCAGTGCGGACAGGGTGAACTCC. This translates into CASSADRVNS. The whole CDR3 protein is CASSADRVNSDYTF.

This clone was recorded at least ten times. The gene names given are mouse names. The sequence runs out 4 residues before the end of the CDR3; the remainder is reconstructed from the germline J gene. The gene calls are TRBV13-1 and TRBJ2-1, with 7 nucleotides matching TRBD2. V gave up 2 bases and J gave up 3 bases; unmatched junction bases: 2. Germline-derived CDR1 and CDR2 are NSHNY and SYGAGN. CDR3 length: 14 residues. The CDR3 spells CASSEGGGYAEQFF. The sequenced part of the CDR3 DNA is TGTGCCAGCAGTGAGGGGGGGGGCTATGCT.

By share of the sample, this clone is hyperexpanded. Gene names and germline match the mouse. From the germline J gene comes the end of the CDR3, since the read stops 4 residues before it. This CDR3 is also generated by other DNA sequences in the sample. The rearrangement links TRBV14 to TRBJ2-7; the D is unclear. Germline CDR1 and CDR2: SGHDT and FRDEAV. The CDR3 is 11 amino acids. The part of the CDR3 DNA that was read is TGTGCCAGCAGTTTAACAGAT. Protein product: CASSLTD. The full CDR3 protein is CASSLTDEQYF. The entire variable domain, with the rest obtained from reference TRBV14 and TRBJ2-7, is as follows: EAGVTQSPRYAVLQEGQAVSFWCDPISGHDTLYWYQQPRDQGPQLLVYFRDEAVIDNSQLPSDRFSAVRPKGTNSTLKIQSAKQGDTATYLCASSLTDEQYFGPGTRLTVL.

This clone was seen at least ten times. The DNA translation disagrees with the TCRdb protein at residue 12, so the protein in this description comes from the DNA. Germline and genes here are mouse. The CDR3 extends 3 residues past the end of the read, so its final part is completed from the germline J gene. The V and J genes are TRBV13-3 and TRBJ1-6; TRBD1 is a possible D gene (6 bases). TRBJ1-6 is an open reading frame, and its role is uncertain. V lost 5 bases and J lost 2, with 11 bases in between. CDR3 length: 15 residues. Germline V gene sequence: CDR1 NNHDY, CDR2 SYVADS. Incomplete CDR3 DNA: TGTGCCAGCAGGAACAGGGCTACCTATAATTCGCCC. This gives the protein CASRNRATYNSP. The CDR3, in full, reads CASRNRATYNSPLYF.

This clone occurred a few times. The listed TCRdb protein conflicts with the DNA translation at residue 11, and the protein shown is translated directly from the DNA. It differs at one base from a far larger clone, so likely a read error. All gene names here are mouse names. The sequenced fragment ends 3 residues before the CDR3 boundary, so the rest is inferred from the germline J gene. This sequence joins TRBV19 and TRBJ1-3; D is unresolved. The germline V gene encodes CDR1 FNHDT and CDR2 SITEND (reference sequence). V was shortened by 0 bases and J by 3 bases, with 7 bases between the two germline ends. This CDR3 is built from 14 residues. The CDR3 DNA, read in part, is TGTGCCAGCAGTATAGTGGGTTTTGGAAATACG. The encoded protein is CASSIVGFGNT. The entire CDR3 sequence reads CASSIVGFGNTLYF.

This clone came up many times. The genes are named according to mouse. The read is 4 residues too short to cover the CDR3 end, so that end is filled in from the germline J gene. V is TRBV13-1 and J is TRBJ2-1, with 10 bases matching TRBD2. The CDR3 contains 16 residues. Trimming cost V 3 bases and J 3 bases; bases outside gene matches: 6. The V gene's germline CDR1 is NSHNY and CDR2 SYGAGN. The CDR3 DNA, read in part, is TGTGCCAGCAGTGCGTCTGGGGGGGCGCTCTATGCT. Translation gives CASSASGGALYA. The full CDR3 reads CASSASGGALYAEQFF.

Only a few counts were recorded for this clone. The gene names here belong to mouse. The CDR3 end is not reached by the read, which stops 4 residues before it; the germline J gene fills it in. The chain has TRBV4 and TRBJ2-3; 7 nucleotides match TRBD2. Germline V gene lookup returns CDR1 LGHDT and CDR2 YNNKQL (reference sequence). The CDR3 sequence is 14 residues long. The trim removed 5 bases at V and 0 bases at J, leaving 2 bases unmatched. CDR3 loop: CASSPGGSAETLYF. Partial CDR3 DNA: TGTGCCAGCAGCCCTGGGGGTAGTGCAGAA.

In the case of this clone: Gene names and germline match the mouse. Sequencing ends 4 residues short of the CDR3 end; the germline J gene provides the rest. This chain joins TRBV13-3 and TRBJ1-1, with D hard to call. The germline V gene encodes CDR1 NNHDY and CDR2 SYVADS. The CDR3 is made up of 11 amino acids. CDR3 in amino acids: CASSAPEEVFF. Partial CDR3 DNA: TGTGCCAGCAGTGCTCCAGAA.

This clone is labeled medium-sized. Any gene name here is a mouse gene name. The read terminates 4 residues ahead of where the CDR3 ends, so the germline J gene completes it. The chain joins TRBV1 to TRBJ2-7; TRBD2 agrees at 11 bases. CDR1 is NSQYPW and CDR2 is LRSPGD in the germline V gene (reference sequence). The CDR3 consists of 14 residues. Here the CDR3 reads CTCSEGLGEDEQYF. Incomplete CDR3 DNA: TGCACCTGCAGTGAGGGACTGGGGGAGGAT.

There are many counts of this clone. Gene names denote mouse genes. The CDR3: CASSQTGTSYEQYF. The sequenced part of the CDR3 DNA is TGTGCCAGCAGCCAGACAGGGACCTCCTAT. This chain connects TRBV5 to TRBJ2-7; 7 nucleotides line up with TRBD1. The DNA ends 4 residues before the CDR3 does, and the rest of the CDR3 is filled in from the germline J gene. Germline loops: CDR1 LGHNA, CDR2 YNLKQL (reference sequence). The CDR3 loop spans 14 amino acids. J lost 0 bases, V lost 3 bases, and 2 bases had no gene match.

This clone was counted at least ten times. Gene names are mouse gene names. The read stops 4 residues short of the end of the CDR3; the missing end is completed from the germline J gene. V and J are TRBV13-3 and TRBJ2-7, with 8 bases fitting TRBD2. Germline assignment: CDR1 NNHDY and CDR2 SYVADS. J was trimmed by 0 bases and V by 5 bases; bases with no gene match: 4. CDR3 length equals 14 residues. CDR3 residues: CASSHWGSSYEQYF. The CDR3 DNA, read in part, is TGTGCCAGCAGCCACTGGGGGAGCTCCTAT.